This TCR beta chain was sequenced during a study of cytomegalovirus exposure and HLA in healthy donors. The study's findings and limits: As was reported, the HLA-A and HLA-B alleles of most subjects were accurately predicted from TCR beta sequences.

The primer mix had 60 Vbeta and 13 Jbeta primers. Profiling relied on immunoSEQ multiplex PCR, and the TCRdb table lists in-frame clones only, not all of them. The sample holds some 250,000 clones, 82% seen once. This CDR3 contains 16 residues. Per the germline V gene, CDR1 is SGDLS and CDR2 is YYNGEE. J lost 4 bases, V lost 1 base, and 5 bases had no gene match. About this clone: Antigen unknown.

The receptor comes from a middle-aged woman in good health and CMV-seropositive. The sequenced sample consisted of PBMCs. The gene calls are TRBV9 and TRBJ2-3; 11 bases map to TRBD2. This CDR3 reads CASSVRGTSGADTQYF. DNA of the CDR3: TGTGCCAGCAGCGTACGGGGGACTAGCGGCGCAGATACGCAGTATTTT.